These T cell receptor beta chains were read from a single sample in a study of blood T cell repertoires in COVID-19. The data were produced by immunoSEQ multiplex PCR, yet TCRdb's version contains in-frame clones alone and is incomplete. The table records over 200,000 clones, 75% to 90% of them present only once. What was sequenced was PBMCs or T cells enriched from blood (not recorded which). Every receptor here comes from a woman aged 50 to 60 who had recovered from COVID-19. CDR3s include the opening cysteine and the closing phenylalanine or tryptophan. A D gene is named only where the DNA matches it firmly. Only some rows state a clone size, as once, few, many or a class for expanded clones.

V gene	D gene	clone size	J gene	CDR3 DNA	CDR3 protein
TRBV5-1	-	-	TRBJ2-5	TGCGCCAGCAGCTTAACGTCAGCCTCAGGAGAGACCCAGTACTTC	CASSLTSASGETQYF
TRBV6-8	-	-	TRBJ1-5	TGTGCCAGCAGTTACCTGAGGGAACGTCAGCCCCAGCATTTT	CASSYLRERQPQHF
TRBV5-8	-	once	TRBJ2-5	TGTGCCAGCAGCTTTTCCAACCAAGAGACCCAGTACTTC	CASSFSNQETQYF
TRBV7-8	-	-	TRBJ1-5	TGTGCCAGCAGCTCTAGTTGGGGACTCCTCCTAGAACGCAATCAGCCCCAGCATTTT	CASSSSWGLLLERNQPQHF
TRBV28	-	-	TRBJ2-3	TGTGCCAGCTTTGAGACTTCAACCAGCACAGATACGCAGTATTTT	CASFETSTSTDTQYF
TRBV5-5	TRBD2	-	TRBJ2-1	TGTGCCAGCAGCTTGGGGCCTAGCGGGATTGAGCAGTTCTTC	CASSLGPSGIEQFF
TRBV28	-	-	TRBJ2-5	TGTGCCGGAGGGTGGCCCCAGTACTTC	CAGGWPQYF
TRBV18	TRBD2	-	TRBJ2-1	TGTGCCAGCTCACCAGTTACTAGCGGGAGCGGTGAGCAGTTCTTC	CASSPVTSGSGEQFF
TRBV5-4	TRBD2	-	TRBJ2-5	TGTGCCAGCAGCACCTTTGGCGGGGGGGAGACCCAGTACTTC	CASSTFGGGETQYF
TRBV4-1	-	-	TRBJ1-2	TGCGCCAGCAGCCAGGTTCAGGGGAACTATGGCTACACCTTC	CASSQVQGNYGYTF
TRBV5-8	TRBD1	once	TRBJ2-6	TGTGCCAGCAGCTTGCCCGGACAGGGGGCTGGGGCCAACGTCCTGACTTTC	CASSLPGQGAGANVLTF
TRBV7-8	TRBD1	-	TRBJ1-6	TGTGCCAGCAGCTTCGGACAGGCAATGAATTCACCCCTCCACTTT	CASSFGQAMNSPLHF
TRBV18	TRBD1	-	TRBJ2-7	TGTGCCAGCTCACCAGGGACAGGGTTTCTGTCCGAGCAGTACTTC	CASSPGTGFLSEQYF
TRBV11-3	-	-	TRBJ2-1	TGTGCCAGCAGCTTAGACAGGGGAAATGAGCAGTTCTTC	CASSLDRGNEQFF
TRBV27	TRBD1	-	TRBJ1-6	TGTGCCAGCAGTAGAATCGACAGGGGGCCGAATTCACCCCTCCACTTT	CASSRIDRGPNSPLHF
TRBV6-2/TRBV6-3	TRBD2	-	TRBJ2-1	TGTGCCAGCAGTTATGGGACTAGAACCTACAATGAGCAGTTCTTC	CASSYGTRTYNEQFF
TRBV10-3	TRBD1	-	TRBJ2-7	TGTGCCATCGGGGACAGGGGGGCAGCCTCCTACGAGCAGTACTTC	CAIGDRGAASYEQYF
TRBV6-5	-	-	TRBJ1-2	TGTGCCAGCAGTTATTTGCCATCCCGGGATGTCGGCTACACCTTC	CASSYLPSRDVGYTF
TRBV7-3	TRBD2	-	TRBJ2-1	TGTGCCAGCAGCTTAGGCGGGAGTACGAATGAGCAGTTCTTC	CASSLGGSTNEQFF
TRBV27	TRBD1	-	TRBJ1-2	TGTGCCAGCAGTTACAAACCGGGACAGGCCATATCCAGAGGTGGCTACACCTTC	CASSYKPGQAISRGGYTF
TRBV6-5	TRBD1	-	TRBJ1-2	TGTGCCAGCAGTAATACAGGGGGCGCCTACGGCTACACCTTC	CASSNTGGAYGYTF
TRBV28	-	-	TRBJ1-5	TGTGCCAGCACCAACGAGGTCGGGGGGCGAGATTATCAGCCCCAGCATTTT	CASTNEVGGRDYQPQHF
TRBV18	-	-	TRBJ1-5	TGTGCCAGCTCACCACCGGGCTGGGCAGCCGACAATCAGCCCCAGCATTTT	CASSPPGWAADNQPQHF
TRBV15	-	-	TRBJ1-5	TGTGCCACCAGCAGAGCGCGGGGGACGGGGCAGCCCCAGCATTTT	CATSRARGTGQPQHF
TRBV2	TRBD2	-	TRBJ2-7	TGTGCCAGCAGTGAAAGAGGGCCTAGCGGATCCTCCTACGAGCAGTACTTC	CASSERGPSGSSYEQYF
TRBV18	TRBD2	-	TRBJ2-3	TGTGCCAGCTCACCAGGACTAGCGGGAGCCACAGATACGCAGTATTTT	CASSPGLAGATDTQYF
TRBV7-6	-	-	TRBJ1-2	TGTGCCAGCAGCCCGAGGGGGAGCCGCTTCTATGGCTACACCTTC	CASSPRGSRFYGYTF
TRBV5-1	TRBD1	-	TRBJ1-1	TGCGCCAGCAGTGACAGGGAGAACACTGAAGCTTTCTTT	CASSDRENTEAFF
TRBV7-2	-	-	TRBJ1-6	TGTGCCAGCAGCTTAGTGACGGGGTCACCCCTCCACTTT	CASSLVTGSPLHF
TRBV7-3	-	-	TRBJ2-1	TGTGCCAGCAGCTTAGGGGCGGTTCCTAGCTCCTACAATGAGCAGTTCTTC	CASSLGAVPSSYNEQFF
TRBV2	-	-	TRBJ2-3	TGTGCCTGGACAGCCCGGGTCGATACGCAGTATTTT	CAWTARVDTQYF
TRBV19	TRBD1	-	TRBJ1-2	TGTGCCAGTAAACAGGGGATTTATGGCTACACCTTC	CASKQGIYGYTF
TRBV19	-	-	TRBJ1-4	TGTGCCAGTAGCCATTCGCTGGGACAAGGTATTGGGAAACTGTTTTTT	CASSHSLGQGIGKLFF
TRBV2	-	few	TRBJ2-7	TGTGCCAGCAGTGTTGAGGCCTTTGAAGAGCAGTACTTC	CASSVEAFEEQYF
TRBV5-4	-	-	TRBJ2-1	TGTGCCAGCAGCCTCCGGGACTTCCGAATCAACAATGAGCAGTTCTTC	CASSLRDFRINNEQFF
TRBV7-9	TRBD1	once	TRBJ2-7	TGTGCCAGCAGCCTAACCGGGACAGGGGTTACCTACGAGCAGTACTTC	CASSLTGTGVTYEQYF
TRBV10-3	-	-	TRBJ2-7	TGTGCCATCAGGGAGGGGGCCAACGAGCAGTACTTC	CAIREGANEQYF
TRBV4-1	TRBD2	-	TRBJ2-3	TGCGCCAGCAGCCAAGACCGGGAGGGCACAGATACGCAGTATTTT	CASSQDREGTDTQYF
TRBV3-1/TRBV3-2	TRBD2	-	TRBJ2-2	TGTGCCAGCAACCTACTAGCGGGAGGGCCCGGGGAGCTGTTTTTT	CASNLLAGGPGELFF
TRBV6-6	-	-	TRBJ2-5	TGTGCCAGCAGCCAGTCCGAAGAGACCCAGTACTTC	CASSQSEETQYF
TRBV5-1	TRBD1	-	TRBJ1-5	TGCGCCAGCAGCATCGGGACAGGGGGTCAGCCCCAGCATTTT	CASSIGTGGQPQHF
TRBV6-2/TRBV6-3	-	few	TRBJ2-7	TGTGCCAGCAGTAAAGGGACTTCAGATTACTACGAGCAGTACTTC	CASSKGTSDYYEQYF